The rows below give T cell receptor beta chains drawn from one sample of a study of cytomegalovirus exposure and HLA in healthy donors. TCRdb keeps only in-frame clones here, not all; method: immunoSEQ multiplex PCR. The repertoire has roughly 140,000 clones, about 72% of them found once; the top ten carry roughly 2.1%. What was sequenced was PBMCs. Source of these receptors: a man aged 35-49 years in good health and CMV-seronegative. The CDR3 runs from the conserved cysteine through the conserved F or W. Each record gives: CDR3 protein, CDR3 DNA, V gene, clone size, D gene, J gene. D genes are given only for firm matches. Where a row states a size, it is once, few, many or the class of an expanded clone; other rows omit it.

CDR3: CASSQERYFPGELFF
DNA: TGCGCCAGCAGCCAAGAGCGGTATTTTCCCGGGGAGCTGTTTTTT
V: TRBV4-1
size: few
D: -
J: TRBJ2-2

CDR3: CASRSGKHEKLFF
DNA: TGTGCCAGCAGATCAGGGAAACATGAAAAACTGTTTTTT
V: TRBV2
size: few
D: -
J: TRBJ1-4

CDR3: CAITGVNTEAFF
DNA: TGTGCCATCACAGGGGTGAACACTGAAGCTTTCTTT
V: TRBV10-3
size: -
D: -
J: TRBJ1-1

CDR3: CASSYSRDRGGNEQFF
DNA: TGTGCCAGCAGTTACTCCCGGGACAGGGGTGGCAATGAGCAGTTCTTC
V: TRBV6-5
size: -
D: TRBD1
J: TRBJ2-1

CDR3: CASTLGLTVGGYTF
DNA: TGTGCCAGCACCCTTGGGTTGACAGTCGGTGGCTACACCTTC
V: TRBV5-6
size: -
D: -
J: TRBJ1-2

CDR3: CASSLTRTGKEGYTF
DNA: TGCGCCAGCAGCTTAACCAGGACAGGGAAGGAAGGCTACACCTTC
V: TRBV5-1
size: few
D: TRBD1
J: TRBJ1-2

CDR3: CASSRATAQGEKLFF
DNA: TGTGCCAGTAGTAGAGCGACAGCCCAAGGGGAAAAACTGTTTTTT
V: TRBV19
size: few
D: -
J: TRBJ1-4

CDR3: CSVDVRSQETQYF
DNA: TGCAGCGTTGATGTACGGAGCCAAGAGACCCAGTACTTC
V: TRBV29-1
size: few
D: -
J: TRBJ2-5

CDR3: CASSEKRQVGEAFF
DNA: TGTGCCAGCAGCGAAAAGAGACAGGTTGGTGAAGCTTTCTTT
V: TRBV9
size: few
D: -
J: TRBJ1-1

CDR3: CASSQVEAERGQFF
DNA: TGCGCCAGCAGCCAAGTTGAAGCGGAGCGCGGGCAGTTCTTC
V: TRBV4-1
size: -
D: -
J: TRBJ2-1

CDR3: CASSPGQGGGTGELFF
DNA: TGTGCCAGCAGCCCCGGACAGGGAGGGGGCACCGGGGAGCTGTTTTTT
V: TRBV11-2
size: once
D: -
J: TRBJ2-2

CDR3: CASSIHGSSTEQYF
DNA: TGTGCCAGTAGTATACACGGGAGCTCTACCGAGCAGTACTTC
V: TRBV19
size: -
D: -
J: TRBJ2-7

CDR3: CASSPGATSGQETQYF
DNA: TGCGCCAGCAGCCCTGGCGCGACTAGCGGCCAAGAGACCCAGTACTTC
V: TRBV5-1
size: -
D: TRBD2
J: TRBJ2-5

CDR3: CASSYSGTGARGTQYF
DNA: TGTGCCAGCAGTTACTCCGGGACAGGGGCTCGGGGGACCCAGTACTTC
V: TRBV6-6
size: -
D: TRBD1
J: TRBJ2-5

CDR3: CAIYSGQGYGYTF
DNA: TGTGCCATCTACTCGGGACAGGGGTACGGCTACACCTTC
V: TRBV6-5
size: -
D: TRBD1
J: TRBJ1-2

CDR3: CASSKRQAHEQYF
DNA: TGTGCCAGCAGTAAAAGACAGGCCCACGAGCAGTACTTC
V: TRBV27
size: -
D: -
J: TRBJ2-7

CDR3: CASRRAEGGSEAFF
DNA: TGTGCCAGTAGGCGGGCAGAGGGAGGATCTGAAGCTTTCTTT
V: TRBV19
size: -
D: -
J: TRBJ1-1

CDR3: CASSAPLGTGTGGWDEQFF
DNA: TGTGCCAGCAGCGCTCCTCTCGGGACCGGGACAGGGGGCTGGGATGAGCAGTTCTTC
V: TRBV9
size: once
D: TRBD1
J: TRBJ2-1

CDR3: CASTRDTGYEQYF
DNA: TGCGCCAGTACCCGGGACACGGGATACGAGCAGTACTTC
V: TRBV5-1
size: -
D: -
J: TRBJ2-7

CDR3: CASIDRGTGELFF
DNA: TGTGCCAGCATTGACAGGGGTACCGGGGAGCTGTTTTTT
V: TRBV6-1
size: -
D: TRBD1
J: TRBJ2-2

CDR3: CASSESGNNQPQHF
DNA: TGCGCCAGCAGTGAGTCGGGCAACAATCAGCCCCAGCATTTT
V: TRBV10-1
size: -
D: -
J: TRBJ1-5

CDR3: CASSSLTSGDSYNEQFF
DNA: TGTGCCAGCAGTTCCCTGACTAGCGGGGATTCCTACAATGAGCAGTTCTTC
V: TRBV27
size: -
D: TRBD2
J: TRBJ2-1

CDR3: CAWNGGFSYEQYF
DNA: TGTGCCTGGAACGGGGGGTTCTCCTACGAGCAGTACTTC
V: TRBV30
size: -
D: TRBD2
J: TRBJ2-7

CDR3: CASSVGAGGNQPQHF
DNA: TGTGCCAGCAGTGTTGGGGCAGGTGGCAATCAGCCCCAGCATTTT
V: TRBV2
size: -
D: -
J: TRBJ1-5

CDR3: CASSNSHRAFF
DNA: TGTGCCAGTAGTAACTCACACAGGGCTTTCTTT
V: TRBV19
size: -
D: -
J: TRBJ1-1

CDR3: CASSISSGSDEQFF
DNA: TGTGCCAGCAGCATCTCTAGCGGGAGCGATGAGCAGTTCTTC
V: TRBV7-2
size: once
D: TRBD2
J: TRBJ2-1

CDR3: CASSLGGDGETQYF
DNA: TGTGCCAGCAGCTTAGGCGGGGACGGGGAGACCCAGTACTTC
V: TRBV7-2
size: -
D: -
J: TRBJ2-5

CDR3: CASSQGLNYEQYF
DNA: TGCGCCAGCAGCCAAGGACTAAATTACGAGCAGTACTTC
V: TRBV4-3
size: few
D: -
J: TRBJ2-7

CDR3: CASSLISRGRVYNEQFF
DNA: TGTGCCAGCAGCTTAATTTCCCGGGGGAGGGTTTACAATGAGCAGTTCTTC
V: TRBV7-2
size: -
D: TRBD2
J: TRBJ2-1

CDR3: CSARQGDSYEQYF
DNA: TGCAGCGCCAGACAGGGGGACTCCTACGAGCAGTACTTC
V: TRBV29-1
size: -
D: TRBD1
J: TRBJ2-7

CDR3: CASSGPRGLGEKLFF
DNA: TGTGCCAGCAGTGGACCGAGGGGGCTGGGTGAAAAACTGTTTTTT
V: TRBV2
size: -
D: TRBD1
J: TRBJ1-4

CDR3: CASSFAGVYEQYF
DNA: TGTGCCAGCAGCTTCGCAGGGGTCTACGAGCAGTACTTC
V: TRBV13
size: -
D: -
J: TRBJ2-7

CDR3: CAGAFGLAGVNEQYF
DNA: TGTGCCGGAGCTTTCGGACTAGCGGGAGTTAATGAGCAGTACTTC
V: TRBV6-1
size: -
D: TRBD2
J: TRBJ2-7